One sample yielded the 31 T cell receptor beta chains listed below, sequenced in a study of T cell responses to AZD1222 COVID-19 vaccine. Data came from immunoSEQ multiplex PCR; TCRdb stores just in-frame clones and leaves some out. The table includes 100,000 to 120,000 clones, 85% to 90% detected once. The specimen comprised peripheral blood, sampled on day 0 of AZD1222 vaccination. These receptors originate from an adult in good health.

The V and J genes are TRBV6-4 and TRBJ2-5; a weak D match, TRBD2 (6 bases). The CDR3 runs 16 residues. Germline lookup yields CDR1 MRHNA and CDR2 SNTAGT. Trimming left V 5 bases short and J 0 bases short, with 16 bases between. CDR3 residues: CASSNPGSGYQETQYF. The CDR3 region has the DNA TGTGCCAGCAGTAACCCGGGTAGCGGCTACCAAGAGACCCAGTACTTC.

The chain recombines TRBV9 with TRBJ2-7, with TRBD2 matching 8 bases. The CDR3 is 15 amino acids. With V trimmed by 0 bases and J by 5 bases, 7 bases remained unmatched. Germline V gene lookup returns CDR1 SGDLS and CDR2 YYNGEE. This CDR3 is CASSVGGTRIHEQYF. The CDR3 DNA is TGTGCCAGCAGCGTAGGTGGGACTAGAATCCACGAGCAGTACTTC.

This clone was recorded once. DNA for the CDR3: TGTGCCAGCAGTTTGGTGCAGGGGGCGCGGGATGAGCAGTTCTTC. It is translated as CASSLVQGARDEQFF. The chain has TRBV28 and TRBJ2-1, with TRBD1 identical over 8 bases. J gave up 8 bases and V 3 bases, and 9 bases lay outside the gene matches. The CDR3 is made up of 15 amino acids. Germline-derived CDR1 and CDR2 are MDHEN and SYDVKM.

The rearrangement joins TRBV30 to TRBJ1-2; maybe TRBD1 (6 bases). This CDR3 has 13 residues. The germline V gene has CDR1 GTSNPN and CDR2 SVGIG (reference sequence). Trimming cost V 1 base and J 8 bases, with 14 bases left between them. The CDR3 sequence: CAWSARAGEGYTF. CDR3 sequence (DNA): TGTGCCTGGAGTGCGCGGGCAGGGGAAGGCTACACCTTC.

This chain uses TRBV7-2 with TRBJ1-5; TRBD1 is a possible D gene (6 bases). CDR1 and CDR2 from the germline V gene are SGHTA and FQGNSA. Trimming cost V 2 bases and J 0 bases, with 17 bases left between them. The CDR3 totals 18 residues. This chain's CDR3 is CASSLFYTGPYSNQPQHF. The DNA for the CDR3 is TGTGCCAGCAGCTTATTTTACACAGGGCCGTATAGCAATCAGCCCCAGCATTTT.

This chain links TRBV7-6 with TRBJ1-1; 7 nucleotides align to TRBD1. This CDR3 has 14 amino acids. The trim removed 5 bases at V and 4 bases at J, leaving 7 bases unmatched. Germline loops: CDR1 SGHVS, CDR2 FNYEAQ. CDR3 sequence (DNA): TGTGCCAGCAGCCTACAGGGGCTGGGCACTGAAGCTTTCTTT. It translates to CASSLQGLGTEAFF. Full variable domain (outside the CDR3, taken from reference TRBV7-6 and TRBJ1-1): GAGVSQSPRYKVTKRGQDVALRCDPISGHVSLYWYRQALGQGPEFLTYFNYEAQQDKSGLPNDRFSAERPEGSISTLTIQRTEQRDSAMYRCASSLQGLGTEAFFGQGTRLTVV.

The chain couples TRBV18 to TRBJ2-7; TRBD1 might be the D (5 bases). The ends were cut back, 4 bases at V and 2 bases at J, with 15 bases in the middle. From germline, CDR1 is KGHSH and CDR2 LQKENI. The CDR3 contains 15 residues. This CDR3 is CASSLDSRLTYEQYF. CDR3 nucleotide sequence: TGTGCCAGCTCACTAGACAGTCGATTAACCTACGAGCAGTACTTC.

This chain links TRBV11-3 with TRBJ2-1; no clear D gene. The V and J ends lost 1 base and 8 bases respectively, with 6 bases between them. CDR1 and CDR2 (germline): SGHNT, YENEEA. This CDR3 spans 12 amino acids. The CDR3 sequence: CASSLVEHEQFF. The CDR3 DNA reads as TGTGCCAGCAGCTTAGTAGAGCATGAGCAGTTCTTC.

The J gene is TRBJ2-5, the V gene TRBV27, with 7 positions matching TRBD2. Germline trimming cut 3 bases from V and 4 bases from J; bases unmatched to any gene: 5. The CDR3 consists of 14 residues. Germline lookup yields CDR1 MNHEY and CDR2 SMNVEV (reference sequence). The CDR3 reads CASSLGLNTETQYF. The CDR3 region has the DNA TGTGCCAGCAGTTTGGGACTAAATACAGAGACCCAGTACTTC.

The V gene is TRBV12-3 or TRBV12-4, the J gene TRBJ1-1, with D possibly TRBD1 on 5 matching bases. V shed 3 bases and J shed 2 bases, with 7 bases lying between them. The CDR3 extends over 13 amino acids. This chain's CDR3 is CASSFQGNTEAFF. DNA of the CDR3: TGTGCCAGCAGTTTTCAGGGAAACACTGAAGCTTTCTTT.

The chain uses TRBV4-3 and TRBJ1-1, with TRBD1 matching 7 bases. V shed 1 base and J 0 bases; nucleotides not matched to a gene: 8. This CDR3 contains 17 residues. In germline, CDR1 is LGHNA, CDR2 YSLEER. The chain's CDR3 is CASSQGGPGTVNTEAFF. CDR3 DNA: TGCGCCAGCAGCCAAGGGGGACCCGGGACAGTGAACACTGAAGCTTTCTTT.

The rearrangement uses TRBV19 and TRBJ1-6; TRBD1 agrees at 7 bases. Germline values: CDR1 LNHDA, CDR2 SQIVND (reference sequence). The CDR3 runs 17 residues. V was clipped by 5 bases and J by 5 bases; unmatched bases: 12. The CDR3 sequence: CASSSKGGGGHNSPLHF. In DNA, the CDR3 is TGTGCCAGTAGTTCCAAAGGAGGGGGCGGTCATAATTCACCCCTCCACTTT.

The V gene is TRBV9, the J gene TRBJ1-1; D remains ambiguous. The CDR3 totals 14 residues. Between the trimmed V and J ends, which lost 0 bases and 2 bases, there was a span of 8 bases. CDR1 and CDR2 (germline): SGDLS, YYNGEE. CDR3 protein: CASSVGTANTEAFF. For the CDR3, the DNA is TGTGCCAGCAGCGTAGGGACGGCAAACACTGAAGCTTTCTTT. Full variable domain (rest looked up from reference TRBV9 and TRBJ1-1): DSGVTQTPKHLITATGQRVTLRCSPRSGDLSVYWYQQSLDQGLQFLIQYYNGEERAKGNILERFSAQQFPDLHSELNLSSLELGDSALYFCASSVGTANTEAFFGQGTRLTVV.

DNA of the CDR3: TGTGCCAGCAGTTCCCAGGGTGAGGGCTATGGCTACACCTTC. Protein: CASSSQGEGYGYTF. V usage is TRBV6-5 and J usage is TRBJ1-2; perhaps TRBD1 as D (5 bases). Germline CDR1 reads MNHEY; CDR2 reads SVGAGI. V gave up 4 bases and J gave up 4 bases, with 13 bases separating them. There are 14 residues in the CDR3.

This clone was seen a few times. J is TRBJ2-3 and V is TRBV4-2; D might be TRBD1 (5 bases). Germline lookup yields CDR1 LGHNA and CDR2 YNFKEQ. V was pared by 3 bases and J by 0 bases, with 10 bases between. The CDR3 is 15 amino acids. CDR3 region: CASSQIRQSTDTQYF. As DNA, the CDR3 is TGTGCCAGCAGCCAGATCCGACAGAGCACAGATACGCAGTATTTT.

The chain couples TRBV2 to TRBJ1-4; unclear D gene. Germline V gene lookup returns CDR1 SNHLY and CDR2 FYNNEI. The CDR3 is made up of 15 amino acids. V dropped 6 bases and J dropped 3 bases, with 14 bases sitting between them. The CDR3 sequence is CASRRTDTPNEKLFF. The CDR3 nucleotides are TGTGCCAGCAGGCGGACGGATACCCCTAATGAAAAACTGTTTTTT.

This sequence joins TRBV7-9 and TRBJ2-4; D call uncertain. The germline V gene encodes CDR1 SEHNR and CDR2 FQNEAQ (reference sequence). The V end lost 1 base, the J end lost 0 bases, and 16 bases lay between the germline ends. The CDR3 consists of 18 residues. The CDR3 DNA reads as TGTGCCAGCAGCTTAGAACGTTTAACAGACTTAGCCAAAAACATTCAGTACTTC. Encoded protein: CASSLERLTDLAKNIQYF.

V is TRBV6-1 and J is TRBJ1-2, with no clear D. Germline V CDR1 and CDR2: MNHNS, SASEGT. The CDR3 sequence is 12 residues long. Trimming removed 3 bases from V and 7 bases from J, with 9 bases in between. The CDR3 is CASSDNWVGYTF. The CDR3 DNA reads as TGTGCCAGCAGTGATAATTGGGTTGGCTACACCTTC.

CDR3 region: CAISESLGQGGYNEQFF. The CDR3 DNA is TGTGCCATCAGTGAGTCGCTAGGACAGGGGGGGTACAATGAGCAGTTCTTC. The V and J genes are TRBV10-3 and TRBJ2-1; 10 nucleotides align to TRBD1. The CDR3 sequence is 17 residues long. Germline V gene data show CDR1 as ENHRY and CDR2 as SYGVKD. Losses at the gene ends were 0 bases for V and 4 bases for J; bases not matched to a gene: 6.

The chain is built from TRBV28 and TRBJ2-3; 12 bases line up with TRBD2. Trimming cost V 2 bases and J 9 bases; bases outside gene matches: 6. The germline V gene has CDR1 MDHEN and CDR2 SYDVKM. CDR3 size: 15 residues. CDR3 sequence reads: CASSLGLAGKGTQYF. CDR3 in DNA: TGTGCCAGCAGTTTAGGACTAGCGGGGAAAGGCACGCAGTATTTT.

This chain joins TRBV19 and TRBJ2-1; D might be TRBD1 (6 bases). V gave up 6 bases and J gave up 9 bases, with 12 bases separating them. The CDR3 is 12 residues long. The germline gives CDR1 LNHDA, CDR2 SQIVND (reference sequence). The CDR3 DNA follows: TGTGCCAGTAGCGCGGACAGCTTTGAGCAGTTCTTC. Translating gives CASSADSFEQFF.

This sequence joins TRBV6-5 and TRBJ1-6; TRBD1 agrees at 7 bases. Germline CDR1 is MNHEY and CDR2 is SVGAGI. CDR3 length equals 13 residues. V lost 7 bases to trimming and J lost 7 bases; unmatched junction nucleotides: 4. CDR3 in DNA: TGTGCCAGCAAAGACAGGGTAAATTCACCCCTCCACTTT. This sequence encodes CASKDRVNSPLHF.

The chain is built from TRBV7-9 and TRBJ1-1, with D unresolved. V lost 10 bases and J lost 6, with 15 bases in between. The CDR3 consists of 12 residues. CDR1 is SEHNR and CDR2 is FQNEAQ in the germline V gene (reference sequence). As DNA, the CDR3 is TGTGCCACTACCATTGTCACGGCTGAAGCTTTCTTT. The encoded protein is CATTIVTAEAFF.

This clone was seen more than once but under ten times. The V call is TRBV6-1, the J call TRBJ2-7, with TRBD2 as a possible D gene (6 bases). CDR1 is MNHNS, CDR2 SASEGT, per germline. The length of the CDR3 is 15 residues. V lost 0 bases and J 0 bases, leaving 9 bases between the germline ends. The CDR3 region is CASSEAEGHSYEQYF. DNA of the CDR3: TGTGCCAGCAGTGAAGCGGAGGGCCACTCCTACGAGCAGTACTTC.

The chain recombines TRBV5-1 with TRBJ2-1, with 8 nucleotides matching TRBD2. Germline lookup yields CDR1 SGHRS and CDR2 YFSETQ. The V and J ends lost 5 bases and 2 bases, in that order; junction bases with no gene match: 18. This CDR3 comprises 19 residues. The CDR3 DNA follows: TGCGCCAGCAGTCCATCCCTCTCCGGGACCGGGGGGGCCTACAATGAGCAGTTCTTC. It yields the protein CASSPSLSGTGGAYNEQFF.

This chain uses TRBV28 with TRBJ1-2, with TRBD1 as a possible D gene (5 bases). Per germline, CDR1 MDHEN and CDR2 SYDVKM. This CDR3 has 14 amino acids. Deletions cut 4 bases from V and 2 bases from J, with 11 bases between. The CDR3 nucleotides read TGTGCCAGCAGTTCAGGGACCCAAAACTATGGCTACACCTTC. Encoded protein: CASSSGTQNYGYTF.

The rearrangement links TRBV7-9 to TRBJ1-3; D call uncertain. CDR3 length equals 14 residues. Looked up from germline, CDR1 is SEHNR and CDR2 is FQNEAQ (reference sequence). Between the trimmed V and J ends, which lost 1 base and 4 bases, there was a span of 8 bases. This CDR3 reads CASSLGVGGNTIYF. The CDR3 nucleotides are TGTGCCAGCAGCTTAGGGGTCGGCGGAAACACCATATATTTT. Supplemented by reference TRBV7-9 and TRBJ1-3, the full variable domain reads DTGVSQNPRHKITKRGQNVTFRCDPISEHNRLYWYRQTLGQGPEFLTYFQNEAQLEKSRLLSDRFSAERPKGSFSTLEIQRTEQGDSAMYLCASSLGVGGNTIYFGEGSWLTVV.

The V gene is TRBV4-1, the J gene TRBJ1-5; D perhaps matches TRBD1 (5 bases). The germline CDR1 and CDR2 sequences are MGHRA and YSYEKL. V gave up 4 bases and J gave up 3 bases, with 22 bases separating them. CDR3 length: 18 residues. The CDR3 sequence: CASSPTRDGSDFNQPQHF. The CDR3 DNA sequence: TGCGCCAGCAGCCCCACACGGGACGGGAGTGATTTCAATCAGCCCCAGCATTTT.

V usage is TRBV20-1 and J usage is TRBJ2-7; the match to TRBD2 covers 11 bases. The CDR3 spans 17 residues. V shed 6 bases, J shed 2 bases, and the junction held 15 bases outside the gene matches. The germline CDR1 and CDR2 sequences are DFQATT and SNEGSKA (reference sequence). The CDR3 region has the DNA TGCAGTGCAAGTAGGCTAGCGGGGGGTCCTAAAACCTACGAGCAGTACTTC. It yields the protein CSASRLAGGPKTYEQYF.

CDR3: CAWSQGDRSSYEQYF. In DNA form, the CDR3 reads TGTGCCTGGAGTCAGGGCGACAGGTCCTCCTACGAGCAGTACTTC. The rearrangement uses TRBV30 and TRBJ2-7, with D tentatively TRBD1 (6 bases). The germline CDR1 and CDR2 sequences are GTSNPN and SVGIG (reference sequence). V dropped 2 bases and J dropped 0 bases, with 14 bases sitting between them. CDR3 length equals 15 residues.

This clone has a single count. The V gene is TRBV21-1, the J gene TRBJ2-7; TRBD1 reflects the table's D call only, with no check against the DNA. TRBV21-1 is recorded as a pseudogene. This CDR3 comprises 15 residues. As DNA, the CDR3 is TGTGCCAGCAGCCCCAGGGGGGCTCCGGTAGACGAGCAGTACTTC. Amino acids: CASSPRGAPVDEQYF.